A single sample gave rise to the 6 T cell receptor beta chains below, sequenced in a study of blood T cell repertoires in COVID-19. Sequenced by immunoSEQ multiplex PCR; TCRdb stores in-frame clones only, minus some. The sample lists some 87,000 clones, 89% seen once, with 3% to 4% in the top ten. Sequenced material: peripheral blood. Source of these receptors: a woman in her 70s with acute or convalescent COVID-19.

DNA of the CDR3: TGTGCCAACCTCCGGGCCTCAGGGGATACCTACGAGCAGTACGTC. As protein: CANLRASGDTYEQYV. The chain recombines TRBV28 with TRBJ2-7; D perhaps matches TRBD1 (6 bases). Trimming shortened V by 10 bases and J by 2 bases, and 21 bases separated the two germline ends. CDR3 length equals 15 residues. Germline assignment: CDR1 MDHEN and CDR2 SYDVKM.

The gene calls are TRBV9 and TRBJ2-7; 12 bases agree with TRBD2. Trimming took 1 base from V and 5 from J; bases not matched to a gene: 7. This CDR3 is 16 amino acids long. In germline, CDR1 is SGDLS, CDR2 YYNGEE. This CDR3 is CASSVSPTSGRNEQYF. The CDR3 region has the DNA TGTGCCAGCAGCGTATCCCCCACTAGCGGGAGGAACGAGCAGTACTTC.

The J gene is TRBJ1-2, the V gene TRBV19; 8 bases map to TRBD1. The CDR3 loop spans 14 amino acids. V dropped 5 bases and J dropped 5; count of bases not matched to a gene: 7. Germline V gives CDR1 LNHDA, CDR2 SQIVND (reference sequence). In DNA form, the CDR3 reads TGTGCCAGTAGTCAGGGACAGGCCCTTTATGGCTACACCTTC. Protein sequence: CASSQGQALYGYTF.

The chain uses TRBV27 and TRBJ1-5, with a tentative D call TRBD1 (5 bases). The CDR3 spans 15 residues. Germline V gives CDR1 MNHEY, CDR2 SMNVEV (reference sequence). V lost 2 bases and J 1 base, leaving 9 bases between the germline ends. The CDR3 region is CASSLQGGSNQPQHF. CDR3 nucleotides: TGTGCCAGCAGTTTACAGGGTGGGAGCAATCAGCCCCAGCATTTT.

CDR3: CASHTPGQGLSQPQHF. CDR3 nucleotide sequence: TGTGCCAGCCATACCCCGGGACAGGGTCTATCTCAGCCCCAGCATTTT. The gene calls are TRBV19 and TRBJ1-5, with TRBD1 matching 9 bases. This CDR3 is 16 amino acids long. The germline CDR1 and CDR2 sequences are LNHDA and SQIVND (reference sequence). The V and J ends lost 9 bases and 6 bases, in that order; junction bases with no gene match: 15.

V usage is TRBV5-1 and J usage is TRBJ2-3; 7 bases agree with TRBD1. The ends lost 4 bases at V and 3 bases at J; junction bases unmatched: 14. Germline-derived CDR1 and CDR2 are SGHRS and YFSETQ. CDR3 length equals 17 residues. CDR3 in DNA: TGCGCCAGCAGCCGGGACAGTTACTATTCTATGACAGATACGCAGTATTTT. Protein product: CASSRDSYYSMTDTQYF.